This is a list of T cell receptor beta chains from one sample in a study of CD8+ T cells in alopecia areata. Assay used: immunoSEQ multiplex PCR; TCRdb lists only in-frame clones, some missing. The table shows approximately 99,000 clones, with 55% to 75% occurring only once. The material sequenced was CD8+ T cells sorted from blood. The source of these receptors is a human donor in good health. Both conserved end residues are part of each CDR3. The order of the fields is D gene, J gene, clone size, V gene, CDR3 DNA, CDR3 protein. D genes are given only for firm matches. Size tells how often a clone was seen (once, few, many) or the class of an expanded clone, and some rows leave it out.

. TRBJ2-5 . TRBV28 TGTGCCAGCACCACGGAGGGGGGGCAAGAGACCCAGTACTTC CASTTEGGQETQYF
. TRBJ2-1 few TRBV5-6 TGTGCCAGCAGCCTTCCCATGGGGGGGGGCCTTAGTCCTGAGCAGTTCTTC CASSLPMGGGLSPEQFF
. TRBJ1-1 . TRBV7-9 TGTGCCAGCAGCATAGTGGTCCCTGAAGCTTTCTTT CASSIVVPEAFF
TRBD1 TRBJ1-1 . TRBV29-1 TGCAGCGGACAGGGAGGCAGTGTGGCTGAAGCTTTCTTT CSGQGGSVAEAFF
. TRBJ2-1 few TRBV28 TGTGCCACGCTTTGGGGGGGGCCGAACAATGAGCAGTTCTTC CATLWGGPNNEQFF
. TRBJ2-2 . TRBV7-9 TGTGCCAGCAGCGATGGGACACCTGGCCTGTTTTTT CASSDGTPGLFF
. TRBJ2-7 . TRBV29-1 TGCAGCGTTGACTCTATTCCGGGCTACGAGCAGTACTTC CSVDSIPGYEQYF
. TRBJ2-3 . TRBV25-1 TGTGCCAGCAGTGCGGGAACGGATACGCAGTATTTT CASSAGTDTQYF
. TRBJ2-1 many TRBV6-5 TGTGCCAGCAGTTACTCGGGCGATTACAATGAGCAGTTCTTC CASSYSGDYNEQFF
TRBD2 TRBJ2-1 . TRBV7-6 TGTGCCAGCAGCGCCGAGCCCGGGGGGGCCTACAATGAGCAGTTCTTC CASSAEPGGAYNEQFF
TRBD1 TRBJ1-6 . TRBV11-2 TGTGCCAGCAGCTTAGGATGGGGACAGGGATATTCACCCCTCCACTTT CASSLGWGQGYSPLHF
TRBD1 TRBJ1-1 few TRBV5-1 TGCGCCAGCAGCTTGGGAGGGGGCTTTACTGAAGCTTTCTTT CASSLGGGFTEAFF
TRBD2 TRBJ2-1 . TRBV7-9 TGTGCCAGCAGCTTAGGTGCGGGGGGAGCCTACAATGAGCAGTTCTTC CASSLGAGGAYNEQFF
TRBD2 TRBJ2-7 . TRBV28 TGTGCCAGCAGCCCCGTCTCCGGGACTAGCGGGGGGCTCACCTACGAGCAGTACTTC CASSPVSGTSGGLTYEQYF
. TRBJ2-7 . TRBV13 TGTGCCAGCAGCCCCGACGGGACCTACGAGCAGTACTTC CASSPDGTYEQYF
TRBD2 TRBJ2-1 . TRBV10-3 TGTGCCATCACGGAGAAACTAGCGGGGCCTTACAATGAGCAGTTCTTC CAITEKLAGPYNEQFF
TRBD2 TRBJ2-1 . TRBV19 TGTGCCAGTAGTGTCGGACTAGCGGGGGTCAATGAGCAGTTCTTC CASSVGLAGVNEQFF
TRBD2 TRBJ2-2 few TRBV19 TGTGCCAGTAGTCTGATAGCGGGGGGCCCCACCGGGGAGCTGTTTTTT CASSLIAGGPTGELFF
. TRBJ1-1 . TRBV25-1 TGTGCCAGCAGTCCCCGCGGGGGGAACACTGAAGCTTTCTTT CASSPRGGNTEAFF
. TRBJ1-2 . TRBV9 TGTGCCAGCAGCGGTAACAGGGAGGGCTACACCTTC CASSGNREGYTF
. TRBJ2-1 . TRBV5-1 TGCGCCAGCAGCTTGCCCCCGGGTCCTGACAATGAGCAGTTCTTC CASSLPPGPDNEQFF
. TRBJ1-4 . TRBV7-6 TGTGCCAGCAGCTTAGCGTATGGGTCGGTTGGACTGTTTTTT CASSLAYGSVGLFF
TRBD2 TRBJ2-1 . TRBV28 TGTGCCAGCAGTTCCCGGGGAGGGGAAAGGTACAATGAGCAGTTCTTC CASSSRGGERYNEQFF
. TRBJ2-5 . TRBV28 TGTGCCAGCAGTCCGCTTAACAGGATTACTCAAGAGACCCAGTACTTC CASSPLNRITQETQYF
. TRBJ1-6 . TRBV11-2 TGTGCCAGCAGCTTATGGGGTTTACAGGGTACAAATTCACCCCTCCACTTT CASSLWGLQGTNSPLHF
. TRBJ2-1 once TRBV18 TGTGCCAGCTCACCACCGACGCCCCTCTACAATGAGCAGTTCTTC CASSPPTPLYNEQFF
TRBD1 TRBJ1-6 few TRBV6-5 TGTGCCAGCAGTTACACAGGGGCAGATTCACCCCTCCACTTT CASSYTGADSPLHF
. TRBJ2-7 . TRBV29-1 TGCAGCGCCAGAGCCGGGACGCTTGCGGAGCAGCAGTACTTC CSARAGTLAEQQYF
. TRBJ1-4 . TRBV4-1 TGCGCCAGCAACCAGGGTACTAATGAAAAACTGTTTTTT CASNQGTNEKLFF
TRBD2 TRBJ2-1 . TRBV2 TGTGCCAGCAGTGCGTTGACTAGCGGGCCGAGCTCTCGAGAGCAGTTCTTC CASSALTSGPSSREQFF
. TRBJ1-2 . TRBV2 TGTGCCAGCAGCCTCGGTCCTTACGGGGACTATGGCTACACCTTC CASSLGPYGDYGYTF
TRBD1 TRBJ2-1 . TRBV9 TGTGCCAGCAGCGTAGCACTAGGGACAGGGAATGAGCAGTTCTTC CASSVALGTGNEQFF
. TRBJ2-5 once TRBV15 TGTGCCACCAGCAGAGTGCCGGCAGAATACCAAGAGACCCAGTACTTC CATSRVPAEYQETQYF
TRBD1 TRBJ1-2 . TRBV7-6 TGTGCCAGCAGCTTGGGTGCAGGGGGATATGGCTACACCTTC CASSLGAGGYGYTF
TRBD1 TRBJ1-1 few TRBV29-1 TGCAGCGTAGGGACAGGGCCCCTGGCTGAAGCTTTCTTT CSVGTGPLAEAFF
TRBD2 TRBJ2-1 few TRBV7-6 TGTGCCAGCAGCCCCCGACTAGCGGGGAACAATGAGCAGTTCTTC CASSPRLAGNNEQFF
TRBD2 TRBJ2-5 . TRBV15 TGTGCCACCAGCAGAGTCACTAGCGGGGGAGAGACCCAGTACTTC CATSRVTSGGETQYF
. TRBJ1-2 . TRBV7-2 TGTGCCAGCAGCTTAGGGGGGGACATTAAAAACTTC CASSLGGDIKNF
TRBD1 TRBJ2-7 once TRBV19 TGTGCCAGTAGTATGGCGACAGGGGCCTACGAGCAGTACTTC CASSMATGAYEQYF
. TRBJ2-2 few TRBV2 TGTGCCAGCAGTGAGTTGGAAAAGGGCACCGGGGAGCTGTTTTTT CASSELEKGTGELFF
. TRBJ2-7 . TRBV28 TGTGCCAGCAGTTTCCCCGGGGAAGGGCCCAGTAGCTCCTACGAGCAGTACTTC CASSFPGEGPSSSYEQYF
TRBD2 TRBJ2-1 few TRBV4-2 TGTGCCAGCAGCCCACCTCTAGCGGGGGGGCGTGGGGAGCAGTTCTTC CASSPPLAGGRGEQFF
. TRBJ1-2 few TRBV10-3 TGTGCCATCAGTCGCGTTAACTATGGCTACACCTTC CAISRVNYGYTF
. TRBJ2-1 . TRBV2 TGTGCCAGCAGTGAAGCACCGGGGGTAGATGAGCAGTTCTTC CASSEAPGVDEQFF
. TRBJ2-7 . TRBV20-1 TGCAGTGCTCTCCATTTTTACGAGCAGTACTTC CSALHFYEQYF
. TRBJ2-5 . TRBV2 TGTGCCAGCACGCAGAGAGGCGAGACCCAGTACTTC CASTQRGETQYF
. TRBJ1-1 few TRBV29-1 TGCAGCGTTGCCATGGGCACTGAAGCTTTCTTT CSVAMGTEAFF
. TRBJ2-7 . TRBV7-9 TGTGCCAGCAGCATCTCGACAGGCCAAAGCCTTACCTACGAGCAGTACTTC CASSISTGQSLTYEQYF
. TRBJ2-7 . TRBV4-2 TGTGCCAGCAGCCAAGATGCGAGGGGACTTACCGAGCAGTACTTC CASSQDARGLTEQYF
TRBD1 TRBJ2-7 once TRBV5-6 TGTGCCAGCAGCTTCGGACAGGGGGCAGATGAGCAGTACTTC CASSFGQGADEQYF
. TRBJ2-1 . TRBV7-9 TGTGCCAGCAGCTCCCTGAATGAGCAGTTCTTC CASSSLNEQFF
. TRBJ2-7 . TRBV4-2 TGTGCCAGCGGCCCCAGCCTCTCCTACGAGCAGTACTTC CASGPSLSYEQYF
. TRBJ1-6 . TRBV2 TGTGCCAGCAGTGTCGGCAGGGGAGTAGGCAATTCACCCCTCCACTTT CASSVGRGVGNSPLHF
TRBD1 TRBJ2-5 . TRBV2 TGTGCCAGCAGAGATACGTCAGGGGGACGGGAGACCCAGTACTTC CASRDTSGGRETQYF
. TRBJ2-7 . TRBV5-1 TGCGCCAGCAGCCTCCTGGCCCGCTCCGACGAGCAGTACTTC CASSLLARSDEQYF
. TRBJ2-1 few TRBV7-9 TGTGCCAGCAGCTTTGAAGGGTTCCCGGGAGATGAGCAGTTCTTC CASSFEGFPGDEQFF
TRBD1 TRBJ1-2 . TRBV6-5 TGTGCCAGCAGGGGACCCGGGACAGGAACCTATGGCTACACCTTC CASRGPGTGTYGYTF
. TRBJ1-5 . TRBV6-1 TGTGCCAGCAGTGATGACAGGAGTAGCAATCAGCCCCAGCATTTT CASSDDRSSNQPQHF
. TRBJ1-5 . TRBV7-2 TGTGCCAGCAGCTTAGACTGGGACCGGGATCAGCCCCAGCATTTT CASSLDWDRDQPQHF